This T cell receptor (beta chain) was observed in a study of blood T cell repertoires in COVID-19. Study-wide background: The cDNA or gDNA used as material had been derived from T cells, B-cell-depleted T cells, or PBMCs.

Profiled with immunoSEQ multiplex PCR; TCRdb holds only in-frame clones, not every one. The data contain approximately 220,000 clones, around 88% of them singletons. Individuals aged about 18 to 90 years were recruited from fewer than 30 US areas. J gave up 3 bases and V 5 bases, and 7 bases lay outside the gene matches. The CDR3 loop spans 15 amino acids. Germline V lookup: CDR1 LGHNT, CDR2 FRNRAP. This clone showed up just once. The material sequenced was PBMCs or T cells enriched from blood (not recorded which). This chain joins TRBV12-5 and TRBJ2-3; 8 positions match TRBD1. The source is a woman younger than 45 who had been exposed to COVID-19. CDR3 coding DNA: TGTGCTAGTGGTCACGACAGGGGCCTTACAGATACGCAGTATTTT. As protein: CASGHDRGLTDTQYF.